This T cell receptor (beta chain) emerged from a study of shared clonotypes between healthy human individuals (TCRdb year 2020). Turning to the overall study: The cohort included a few men and a couple of women between 18 and 49 years of age. For each donor, three plates each were used for CD4 naive and CD4 memory, two plates were used for CD8 naive, and one plate was used for CD8 memory. Libraries were prepared and TCR repertoires were sequenced by different laboratories using diverse techniques, in order to increase sequencing depth and limit assay-specific biases. Between about 0.9 and 8.9 billion PBMCs per donor were obtained by leukapheresis. Blood TCR repertoires of 5 or 6 healthy adults were deeply sequenced to estimate repertoire size and the extent of clonotype sharing between individuals. Here is what the overall study found, with its caveats: Across a few donors, around 5.4% of naive CD4, roughly 3.5% of naive CD8, 2.3% of memory CD4, and roughly 0.41% of memory CD8 clonotypes were shared. Even with the large sequencing depth, rarefaction of the sorted-subset datasets indicated that sequencing was incomplete. Higher generation probabilities were observed for clonotypes shared by all four sorted-subset donors than for non-shared clonotypes. Only blood was sampled, and tissue TCR repertoires likely differ from those in blood. Pairwise subsampling led to the expectation that sequencing depth would affect the degree of clonotype sharing among donors. Naive subsets generally had larger estimated clonotype richness than memory subsets. The small number of donors limited the genetic and exposure-history diversity represented.

For this clone: Its specific antigen is unknown. No base quality values were provided; no much bigger clone lies one nucleotide off.

The donors were healthy, HIV-negative adults who had no recently reported acute infections or vaccinations. Every donor was a Caucasian adult living in Nashville, Tennessee, USA. CD4+ T cells were enriched by magnetic negative selection; naive cells were then positively selected on CD45RA, and the negative fraction formed the memory subset. Blood was collected by leukapheresis, and PBMCs were isolated by Ficoll-Histopaque density gradient centrifugation and then cryopreserved in liquid nitrogen vapor phase. Analytical flow cytometry was used to check the purity and quantity of each magnetically sorted T cell population. Genomic DNA was isolated from every sorted fraction and measured by UV absorbance on a Nanodrop 2000c. V is pruned by 4 bases and J by 0 bases, leaving 8 bases of the junction without a gene match. The CDR3 measures 18 amino acids from cysteine to phenylalanine. Left in the record is the CDR3 DNA by itself, 54 bases read in frame from the first base. In the germline V gene, CDR1 corresponds to SGHTS and CDR2 to YDEGEE.

TCR CDR3 regions were amplified from genomic DNA by multiplex PCR using the deep immunoSEQ assay. For each cell subset, the extracted genomic DNA was distributed evenly across all wells of several immunoSEQ 96-well plates, and each plate served as one replicate. For sorted subsets, each replicate PCR was loaded with roughly 200 ng genomic DNA, equivalent to about 30,000 T cell genomes. Purified libraries were quantified with a Qubit 3.0 fluorometer, sized on a Bioanalyzer 2100, and re-quantified with the KAPA Library Quantification kit. Every immunoSEQ 96-well plate was sequenced on a separate single-read 150-cycle Illumina NextSeq 550 flow cell. Regarding the original processing steps: The immunoSEQ output contained only junctional sequences without quality scores, so filtering could not match that applied to full-length reads. Sequences were annotated with PyIR, a Python wrapper for IgBLAST v1.9, and V/J genes and CDR3 were assigned using IMGT germline references. Reads with weak V/J assignments (E-value above 1e-6), missing CDR3, stop codons, out-of-frame junctions, or ambiguous translated residues were removed. V3J clonotypes were defined as sequences sharing the same inferred V gene, J gene, and CDR3 amino acid sequence. Percentage overlap between repertoires was calculated by dividing the number of shared unique clonotypes by the size of the smaller repertoire. Three approaches were used to assess repertoire richness: RTK rarefaction, the Chao1 estimator, and Recon v2.1 estimates of unobserved clonotypes. For all TCRbeta clonotypes obtained by the gDNA method from a few donors, generation probabilities were computed with OLGA. TCRdb stores this immuneACCESS table with in-frame sequences only. Part of the clones is absent; in the studies checked, under half of the shortfall reflects unresolved V genes, and no reason is known for the rest. The V and J calls and the clone size are those of that table, but D and trimming were determined from the DNA. This sample lists millions of clones; over 85% were detected once. Clones ranked in the top ten supply over 0.12% of the sample.

The origin of this receptor is a man younger than 35 in good health. The rearranged chain carries TRBV5-8 and TRBJ2-3; the junction holds 13 bases that match TRBD2. Sequenced sample: naive CD4+ T cells sorted from blood. This specimen's cell subset or site label, per the study, means: CD45RA+ positively selected. This receptor carries the CDR3 CASSLGLAGRSSTDTQYF. The DNA sequence is as follows: TGTGCCAGCAGCCTGGGACTAGCGGGGAGATCTAGCACAGATACGCAGTATTTT.